This T cell receptor (beta chain) was sequenced during a study of blood T cells in healthy people across ages. Study context: Through template switching, about one barcoded beta molecule was captured per two T cells, as measured in model experiments.

Primed by a sample-barcoded 5' primer and a J-beta primer mix, a second PCR proceeded for roughly 7 to 12 cycles. A minimum of 2.5 million CDR3-containing paired-end reads was obtained for each sample. One entry per CDR3 protein, called by TCRdb with MiXCR from the 5' RACE reads. Here the sample spans some 670,000 distinct CDR3 sequences, under 65% being singletons. The donors, healthy Caucasians from Russia, were aged about 6 to 90. Each sample provided at least 5 micrograms of extracted total RNA. CDR3 length: 13 residues. V lost 3 bases to trimming and J lost 7 bases, with 13 bases between them. The germline gives CDR1 SEHNR, CDR2 FQNEAQ (reference sequence).

This receptor was identified in a woman at least 80 years old in good health. J is TRBJ2-7 and V is TRBV7-9, with D uncertain. Material: blood. The DNA of the CDR3 is TGTGCCAGCAGCTTGGTGACTCTCAATGAGCAGTACTTC. This codes for CASSLVTLNEQYF. The full variable domain, its missing parts supplied by reference TRBV7-9 and TRBJ2-7, is DTGVSQNPRHKITKRGQNVTFRCDPISEHNRLYWYRQTLGQGPEFLTYFQNEAQLEKSRLLSDRFSAERPKGSFSTLEIQRTEQGDSAMYLCASSLVTLNEQYFGPGTRLTVT.